The source of this T cell receptor (beta chain) is a study of OX40 agonist ivuxolimab in advanced cancers. Study in general: Ivuxolimab, which patients received intravenously every 2 weeks, was dosed at 0.01 to 10 mg/kg.

Assay used: immunoSEQ multiplex PCR; TCRdb lists only in-frame clones, some missing. The sample has about 100,000 clones, about 92% seen once. This clone was recorded only once. This clonotype originated in an adult with an advanced solid tumor such as melanoma, head and neck, liver or kidney cancer. The sequenced sample was CD4+ or CD8+ T cells sorted from blood, obtained in a trial of the OX40 agonist ivuxolimab.

The CDR3 DNA follows: TGCGCCAGCAGCATTGGGGGACAAGAGACCCAGTACTTC. Translating gives CASSIGGQETQYF. J is TRBJ2-5 and V is TRBV5-1; D may correspond to TRBD1 or TRBD2 (5 bases each). The CDR3 consists of 13 residues. The germline V gene encodes CDR1 SGHRS and CDR2 YFSETQ. V was trimmed by 4 bases and J by 2 bases, leaving 9 bases between them.